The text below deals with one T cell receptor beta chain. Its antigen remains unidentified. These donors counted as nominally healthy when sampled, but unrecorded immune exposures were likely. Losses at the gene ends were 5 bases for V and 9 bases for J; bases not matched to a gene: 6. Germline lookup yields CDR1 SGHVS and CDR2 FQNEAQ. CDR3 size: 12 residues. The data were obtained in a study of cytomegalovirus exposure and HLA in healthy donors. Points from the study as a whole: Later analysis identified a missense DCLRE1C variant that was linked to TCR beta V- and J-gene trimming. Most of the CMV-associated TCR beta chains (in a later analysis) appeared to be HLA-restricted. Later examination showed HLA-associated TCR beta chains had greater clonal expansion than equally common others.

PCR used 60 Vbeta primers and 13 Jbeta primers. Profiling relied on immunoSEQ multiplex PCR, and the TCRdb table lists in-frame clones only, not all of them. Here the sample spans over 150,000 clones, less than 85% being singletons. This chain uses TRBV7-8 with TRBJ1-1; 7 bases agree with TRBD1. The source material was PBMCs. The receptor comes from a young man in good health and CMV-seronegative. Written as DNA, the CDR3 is TGTGCCAGCAGCCTCGACAGGGAGAAAGCTTTCTTT. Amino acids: CASSLDREKAFF.